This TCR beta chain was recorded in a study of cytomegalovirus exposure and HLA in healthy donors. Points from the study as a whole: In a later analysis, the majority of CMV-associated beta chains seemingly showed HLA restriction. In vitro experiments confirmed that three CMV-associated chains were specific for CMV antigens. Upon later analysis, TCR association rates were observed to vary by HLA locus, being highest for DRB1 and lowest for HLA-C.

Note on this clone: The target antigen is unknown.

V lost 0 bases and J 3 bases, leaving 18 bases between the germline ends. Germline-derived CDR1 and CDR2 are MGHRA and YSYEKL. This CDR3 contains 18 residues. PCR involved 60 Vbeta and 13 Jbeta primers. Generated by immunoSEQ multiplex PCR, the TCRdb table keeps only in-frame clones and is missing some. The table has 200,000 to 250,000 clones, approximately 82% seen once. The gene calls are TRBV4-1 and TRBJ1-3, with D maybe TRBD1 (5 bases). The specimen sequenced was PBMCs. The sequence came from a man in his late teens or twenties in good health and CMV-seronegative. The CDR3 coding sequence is TGCGCCAGCAGCCAAGAACCCAGGGTTGACGTGGGTGGAAACACCATATATTTT. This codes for CASSQEPRVDVGGNTIYF.